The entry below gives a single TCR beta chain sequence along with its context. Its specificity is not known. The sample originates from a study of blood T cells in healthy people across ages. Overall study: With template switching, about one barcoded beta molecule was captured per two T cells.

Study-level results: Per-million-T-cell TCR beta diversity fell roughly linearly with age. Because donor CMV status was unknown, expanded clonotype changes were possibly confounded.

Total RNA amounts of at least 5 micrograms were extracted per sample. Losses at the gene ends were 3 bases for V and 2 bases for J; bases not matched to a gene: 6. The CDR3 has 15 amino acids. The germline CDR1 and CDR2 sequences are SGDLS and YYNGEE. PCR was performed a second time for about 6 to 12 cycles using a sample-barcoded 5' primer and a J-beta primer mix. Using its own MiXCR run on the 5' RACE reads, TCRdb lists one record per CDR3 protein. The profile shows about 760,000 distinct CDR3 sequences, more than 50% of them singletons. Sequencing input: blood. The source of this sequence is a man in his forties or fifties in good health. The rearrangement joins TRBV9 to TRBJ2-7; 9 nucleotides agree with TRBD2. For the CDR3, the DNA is TGTGCCAGCAGCGCTGGACTAGCGCCCACCTACGAGCAGTACTTC. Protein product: CASSAGLAPTYEQYF. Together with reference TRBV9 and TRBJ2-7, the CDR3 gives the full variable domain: DSGVTQTPKHLITATGQRVTLRCSPRSGDLSVYWYQQSLDQGLQFLIQYYNGEERAKGNILERFSAQQFPDLHSELNLSSLELGDSALYFCASSAGLAPTYEQYFGPGTRLTVT.